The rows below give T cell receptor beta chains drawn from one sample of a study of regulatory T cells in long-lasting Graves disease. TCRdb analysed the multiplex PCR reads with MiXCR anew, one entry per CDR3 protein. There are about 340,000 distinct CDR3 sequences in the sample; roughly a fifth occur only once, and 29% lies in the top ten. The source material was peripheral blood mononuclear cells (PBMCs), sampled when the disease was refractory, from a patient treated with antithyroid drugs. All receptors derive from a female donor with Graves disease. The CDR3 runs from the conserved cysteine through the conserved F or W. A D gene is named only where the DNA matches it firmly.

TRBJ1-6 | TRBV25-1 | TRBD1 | CASKTGQYNSPLHF
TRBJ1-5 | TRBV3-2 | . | CASSLPGQGGSQPQHF
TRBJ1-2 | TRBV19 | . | CASRSNMDSDYTF
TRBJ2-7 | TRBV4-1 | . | CASSQGTGIYYEQYF
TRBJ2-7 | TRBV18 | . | CASSPQHLTSHYEQYF
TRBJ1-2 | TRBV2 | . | CASTPRTANFYGYTF
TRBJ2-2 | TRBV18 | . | CASSPPWGTNTGELFF
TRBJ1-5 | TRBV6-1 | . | CAGEKDLFQPQHF
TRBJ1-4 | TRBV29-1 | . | CSVAGRGEKLFF
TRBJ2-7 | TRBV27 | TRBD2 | CASSPSGRSSYEQYF
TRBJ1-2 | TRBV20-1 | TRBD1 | CSARDSRNYGYTF
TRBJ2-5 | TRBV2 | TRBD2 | CASSEGLAGEGTQYF
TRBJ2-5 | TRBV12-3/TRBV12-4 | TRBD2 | CASSRSTTGTSGKGGQETQYF
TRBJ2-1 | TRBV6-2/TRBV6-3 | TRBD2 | CASSERLAANNEQFF
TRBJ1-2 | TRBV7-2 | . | CASSLRSRGRSYGYTF
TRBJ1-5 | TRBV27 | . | CASSFGGTLNQPQHF
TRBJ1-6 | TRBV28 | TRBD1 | CASSFSRGLGSIGSPLHF
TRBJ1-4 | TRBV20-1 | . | CSARDLPLRGEKRLEEKLFF
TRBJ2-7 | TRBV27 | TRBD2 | CASRRTGLGSYEQYF
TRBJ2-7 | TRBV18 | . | CASSPPPGFPYEQYF
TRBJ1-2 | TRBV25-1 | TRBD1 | CASSEGQSKGYTF
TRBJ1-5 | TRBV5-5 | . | CASSLDGYQPQHF
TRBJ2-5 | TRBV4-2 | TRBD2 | CASSQELAGGQETQYF
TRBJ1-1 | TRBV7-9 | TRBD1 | CASSFLDRMNTEAFF
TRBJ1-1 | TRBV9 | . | CASSEGFWGGSKGEAFF
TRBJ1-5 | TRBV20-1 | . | CSARAGGGNQPQHF
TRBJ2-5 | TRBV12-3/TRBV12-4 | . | CASSPGEETQYF
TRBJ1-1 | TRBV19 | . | CGSRDMNTEAFF
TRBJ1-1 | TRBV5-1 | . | CASSRNTEAFF
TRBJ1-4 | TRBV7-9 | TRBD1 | CASSLTRRDRGFGGKLFF